These 2 T cell receptor beta chains originate from one sample sequenced in a study of T cells in Graves' hyperthyroidism and ophthalmopathy. TCR beta CDR3 region amplification was performed from RNA transcripts. RT-PCR in the first round (using the HTBI primer set) targeted the TCR CDR3. Each CDR3 protein is one row after TCRdb ran MiXCR on the multiplex PCR reads. The sample yields under 450,000 distinct CDR3 sequences, 17% seen once. Specimen: blood. The receptors originated from a woman aged 25 to 39 with Graves' hyperthyroidism that later progressed to Graves' ophthalmopathy.

Only a few counts were recorded for this clonotype. CDR3 nucleotides: TGTGCCAGTACCACCCGTCCTCCCGCGGGCTTAGCCAAAAACATTCAGTACTTC. Translation gives CASTTRPPAGLAKNIQYF. The rearrangement joins TRBV19 to TRBJ2-4, with D maybe TRBD2 (5 bases). Deletions cut 7 bases from V and 0 bases from J, with 22 bases between. CDR1 LNHDA and CDR2 SQIVND come from the germline V gene (reference sequence). This CDR3 comprises 18 residues.

This clonotype occurred many times. V gene TRBV20-1 combines with J gene TRBJ2-5; D perhaps matches TRBD1 (5 bases). V gave up 5 bases and J gave up 1 base, with 23 bases separating them. The CDR3 has 17 residues. The germline V gene has CDR1 DFQATT and CDR2 SNEGSKA (reference sequence). CDR3: CSAPGQIGLLRQETQYF. In nucleotides, the CDR3 is TGCAGTGCTCCTGGACAAATTGGCCTGTTGCGCCAAGAGACCCAGTACTTC.